The rows below give T cell receptor beta chains drawn from one sample of a study of cytomegalovirus exposure and HLA in healthy donors. The repertoire was sequenced with immunoSEQ multiplex PCR; TCRdb's copy has only in-frame clones and lacks some. The data contain around 71,000 clones, around 58% of them seen just once; the ten biggest clones take up approximately 5.7%. The specimen sequenced was PBMCs. All receptors come from a man aged 25 to 40 in good health and CMV-seropositive. Each CDR3 is given with its conserved first and last residue. Fields, in order: V gene, D gene, clone size, J gene, CDR3 DNA, CDR3 protein. D genes are given only for firm matches. For some rows the clone size is stated as once, few or many, or as a class when expanded; others skip it.

v_call: TRBV27
d_call: .
clone_size: .
j_call: TRBJ1-5
cdr3_nt: TGTGCCAGCAGTTTAGTAAGGGGGAAGCCCCAGCATTTT
cdr3_aa: CASSLVRGKPQHF

v_call: TRBV5-4
d_call: .
clone_size: .
j_call: TRBJ2-7
cdr3_nt: TGTGCCAGCAGCTCCAGGGTCACCGAATACGAGCAGTACTTC
cdr3_aa: CASSSRVTEYEQYF

v_call: TRBV7-9
d_call: .
clone_size: .
j_call: TRBJ1-6
cdr3_nt: TGTGCCAGCAGCTTCGGGCAGGGTTATAATTCACCCCTCCACTTT
cdr3_aa: CASSFGQGYNSPLHF

v_call: TRBV19
d_call: TRBD1
clone_size: .
j_call: TRBJ2-1
cdr3_nt: TGTGCCAGTAAAGAAAAGAACAGGGGGATTAGTGAGCAGTTCTTC
cdr3_aa: CASKEKNRGISEQFF

v_call: TRBV7-8
d_call: .
clone_size: .
j_call: TRBJ2-7
cdr3_nt: TGTGCCAGCAGCCCCGACAGGATCGGCTACGAGCAGTACTTC
cdr3_aa: CASSPDRIGYEQYF

v_call: TRBV2
d_call: TRBD1
clone_size: .
j_call: TRBJ1-5
cdr3_nt: TGTGCCAGCAAGGACAGGGCCATAGGTCAGCCCCAGCATTTT
cdr3_aa: CASKDRAIGQPQHF

v_call: TRBV5-6
d_call: .
clone_size: .
j_call: TRBJ1-5
cdr3_nt: TGTGCCAGCAGCCAGGCCGGCCATCAGCCCCAGCATTTT
cdr3_aa: CASSQAGHQPQHF

v_call: TRBV11-3
d_call: .
clone_size: .
j_call: TRBJ1-3
cdr3_nt: TGTGCCAGCAGCTTAGACGGGAGTGGAAACACCATATATTTT
cdr3_aa: CASSLDGSGNTIYF

v_call: TRBV28
d_call: .
clone_size: .
j_call: TRBJ2-5
cdr3_nt: TGTGCCAGCAGTTTAGACACAAGAGAGACCCAGTACTTC
cdr3_aa: CASSLDTRETQYF

v_call: TRBV4-1
d_call: TRBD1
clone_size: few
j_call: TRBJ1-2
cdr3_nt: TGCGCCAGCACAGGGGGCGGGACAAGAGTCTATGGCTACACCTTC
cdr3_aa: CASTGGGTRVYGYTF

v_call: TRBV5-6
d_call: TRBD1
clone_size: few
j_call: TRBJ1-3
cdr3_nt: TGTGCCAGCAGCTCGGACAGGGGTGGAAACACCATATATTTT
cdr3_aa: CASSSDRGGNTIYF

v_call: TRBV6-5
d_call: TRBD1
clone_size: .
j_call: TRBJ1-2
cdr3_nt: TGTGCCAGCAGTTTCAGGACAGGGGGTGGCTATGGCTACACCTTC
cdr3_aa: CASSFRTGGGYGYTF

v_call: TRBV7-9
d_call: .
clone_size: .
j_call: TRBJ2-3
cdr3_nt: TGTGCCAGCAGCTTTAGCATCACAGATACGCAGTATTTT
cdr3_aa: CASSFSITDTQYF

v_call: TRBV28
d_call: .
clone_size: .
j_call: TRBJ1-1
cdr3_nt: TGTGCCAGCAGTATAATTAGGAACACTGAAGCTTTCTTT
cdr3_aa: CASSIIRNTEAFF

v_call: TRBV19
d_call: TRBD1
clone_size: .
j_call: TRBJ1-2
cdr3_nt: TGTGCCACCACGGACAGGGACTATGGCTACACCTTC
cdr3_aa: CATTDRDYGYTF

v_call: TRBV6-6
d_call: TRBD2
clone_size: .
j_call: TRBJ2-1
cdr3_nt: TGTGCCAGCAGTATAGCGGGGGGGGTCTACAATGAGCAGTTCTTC
cdr3_aa: CASSIAGGVYNEQFF

v_call: TRBV25-1
d_call: .
clone_size: few
j_call: TRBJ2-1
cdr3_nt: TGTGCCAGCAGGGGCGGGGCCGGGATGGGGGAGTTCTTC
cdr3_aa: CASRGGAGMGEFF